This is a list of T cell receptor beta chains from one sample in a study of CD8 T cells in ankylosing spondylitis. In TCRdb, the 5' RACE reads were re-called with MiXCR into one record per CDR3 protein. The top ten clones hold about 9.6% of a sample with 85,000 to 100,000 distinct CDR3 sequences, about 7.7% of them seen once. Sequences were obtained from blood, either unsorted or a sorted T cell fraction (not recorded which). These receptors were obtained from a male donor with ankylosing spondylitis or in good health (not recorded which). Both conserved end residues are part of each CDR3. The D gene is left open where the match is weak. Size values are once, few and many counts, or a class for expanded clones, and some rows have none.

CDR3: CASSQDSYYGYTF
DNA: TGTGCCAGCAGCCAAGACAGCTACTATGGCTACACCTTC
D: -
length: 13
size: many
V: TRBV12-3/TRBV12-4
J: TRBJ1-2

CDR3: CASSRSGARTDTQYF
DNA: TGTGCCAGCAGCCGGAGCGGGGCCAGAACAGATACGCAGTATTTT
D: TRBD2
length: 15
size: few
V: TRBV7-2
J: TRBJ2-3

CDR3: CAINPGDQETQYF
DNA: TGTGCCATCAATCCGGGGGATCAAGAGACCCAGTACTTC
D: -
length: 13
size: -
V: TRBV10-3
J: TRBJ2-5

CDR3: CASSPTAYEQYF
DNA: TGTGCCAGCAGTCCAACAGCGTACGAGCAGTACTTC
D: -
length: 12
size: many
V: TRBV12-3/TRBV12-4
J: TRBJ2-7

CDR3: CASSLEGLADNEQFF
DNA: TGTGCCAGCAGTTTAGAAGGACTAGCGGACAATGAGCAGTTCTTC
D: TRBD2
length: 15
size: many
V: TRBV12-3/TRBV12-4
J: TRBJ2-1

CDR3: CAWSPSGREDTQYF
DNA: TGTGCCTGGTCTCCTAGCGGGAGGGAAGATACGCAGTATTTT
D: TRBD2
length: 14
size: many
V: TRBV30
J: TRBJ2-3

CDR3: CASSFHRISDTQYF
DNA: TGTGCCAGCAGCTTTCACAGGATAAGTGATACGCAGTATTTT
D: -
length: 14
size: many
V: TRBV11-1
J: TRBJ2-3

CDR3: CASSLGPVNEKLFF
DNA: TGTGCCAGCAGCTTGGGGCCGGTAAATGAAAAACTGTTTTTT
D: -
length: 14
size: many
V: TRBV5-6
J: TRBJ1-4

CDR3: CASSFGGVRRNIQYF
DNA: TGTGCCAGCAGTTTTGGCGGGGTCAGGAGGAACATTCAGTACTTC
D: -
length: 15
size: many
V: TRBV12-3/TRBV12-4
J: TRBJ2-4

CDR3: CASSDSGMAKNIQYF
DNA: TGTGCCAGCAGTGATTCAGGGATGGCCAAAAACATTCAGTACTTC
D: -
length: 15
size: -
V: TRBV6-2/TRBV6-3
J: TRBJ2-4

CDR3: CASSYPTTSYGREQFF
DNA: TGTGCCAGCAGTTACCCCACGACTAGCTACGGGCGGGAGCAGTTCTTC
D: TRBD2
length: 16
size: many
V: TRBV6-5
J: TRBJ2-1

CDR3: CASSLDSSEGQTQYF
DNA: TGTGCCAGCAGCTTAGACTCTAGTGAAGGACAGACCCAGTACTTC
D: -
length: 15
size: many
V: TRBV7-8
J: TRBJ2-5

CDR3: CASSLGLSPSSYNEQFF
DNA: TGTGCCAGCAGCTTAGGGCTGTCCCCAAGCTCCTACAATGAGCAGTTCTTC
D: -
length: 17
size: few
V: TRBV7-2
J: TRBJ2-1

CDR3: CASSWTSGQETQYF
DNA: TGTGCCAGCAGTTGGACTAGCGGCCAAGAGACCCAGTACTTC
D: TRBD2
length: 14
size: many
V: TRBV12-3/TRBV12-4
J: TRBJ2-5

CDR3: CAISDLGSAYGYTF
DNA: TGTGCCATCAGTGACCTGGGTTCGGCCTATGGCTACACCTTC
D: -
length: 14
size: many
V: TRBV10-3
J: TRBJ1-2